This TCR beta chain was observed in a study of control samples from healthy donors and cancer patients (dated by TCRdb to about 2020). Details on this clone: The target of this receptor is not known. At one end, the junction sequence differs from germline, possibly due to a read error.

The library came from the immunoSEQ multiplex PCR assay. In its TCRdb copy, this immuneACCESS table keeps in-frame sequences only and misses some clones. Where compared with another copy, unresolved V genes explain less than half of these, and the others have no known cause. Counted in this sample were some 140,000 clones; about nine tenths of them appeared once. Around 11% of the sample is taken by the ten largest. From the cysteine through the phenylalanine, the CDR3 covers 13 amino acids. The only DNA kept is the CDR3, 39 bases in frame from the first base. According to the germline V gene (reference sequence), CDR1 reads SGHNT and CDR2 reads YYREEE.

This TCR derives from a man aged 25 to 40 in good health. This sequence uses TRBV5-4 and TRBJ1-2; TRBD1 is perhaps the D gene, given 6 matching bases. Sequenced: blood. The nucleotides read TGTGCCAGCAGCAACCGGGACAACTATAGCTACACCTTC. This gives the protein CASSNRDNYSYTF.